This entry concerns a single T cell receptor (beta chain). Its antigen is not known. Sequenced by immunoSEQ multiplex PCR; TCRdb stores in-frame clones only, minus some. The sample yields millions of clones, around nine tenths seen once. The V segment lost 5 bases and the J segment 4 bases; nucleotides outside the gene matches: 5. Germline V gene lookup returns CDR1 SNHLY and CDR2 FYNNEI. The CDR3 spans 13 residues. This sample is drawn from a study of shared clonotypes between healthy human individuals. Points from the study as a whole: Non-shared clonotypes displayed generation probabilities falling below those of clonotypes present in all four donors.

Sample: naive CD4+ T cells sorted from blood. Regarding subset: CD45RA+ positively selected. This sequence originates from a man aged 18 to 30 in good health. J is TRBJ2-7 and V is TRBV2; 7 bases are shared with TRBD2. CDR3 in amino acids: CASSREGFYEQYF. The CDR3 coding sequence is TGTGCCAGCAGTAGGGAGGGATTTTACGAGCAGTACTTC.